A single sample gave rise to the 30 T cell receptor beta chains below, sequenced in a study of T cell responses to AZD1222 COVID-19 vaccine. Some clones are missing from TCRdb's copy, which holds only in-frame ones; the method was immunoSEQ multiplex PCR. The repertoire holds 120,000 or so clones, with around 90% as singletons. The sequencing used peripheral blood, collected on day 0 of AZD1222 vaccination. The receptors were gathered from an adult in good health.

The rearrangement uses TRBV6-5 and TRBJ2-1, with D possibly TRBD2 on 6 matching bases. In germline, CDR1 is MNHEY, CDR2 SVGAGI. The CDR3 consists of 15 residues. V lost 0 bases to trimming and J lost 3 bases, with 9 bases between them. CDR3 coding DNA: TGTGCCAGCAGTTACTCTGGGGGAGGCTACAATGAGCAGTTCTTC. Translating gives CASSYSGGGYNEQFF.

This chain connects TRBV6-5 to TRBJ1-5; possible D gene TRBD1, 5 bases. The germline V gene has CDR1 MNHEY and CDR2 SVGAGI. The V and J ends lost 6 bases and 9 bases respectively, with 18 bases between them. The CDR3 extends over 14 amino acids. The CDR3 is CASSAGTLGGPQHF. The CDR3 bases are TGTGCCAGCAGCGCCGGGACCCTCGGGGGGCCCCAGCATTTT.

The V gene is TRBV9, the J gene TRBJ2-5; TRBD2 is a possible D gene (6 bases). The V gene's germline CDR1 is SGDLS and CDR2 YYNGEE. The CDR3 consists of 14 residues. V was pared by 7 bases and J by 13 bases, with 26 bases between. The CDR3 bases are TGTGCCAGCGGGAGGAGGGACGACGGCAGGCGACGGTACTTC. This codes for CASGRRDDGRRRYF.

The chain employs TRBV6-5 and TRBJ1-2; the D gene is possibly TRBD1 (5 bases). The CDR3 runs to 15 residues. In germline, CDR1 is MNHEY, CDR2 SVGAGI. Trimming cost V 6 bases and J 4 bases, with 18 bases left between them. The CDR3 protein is CASREVLRDSYGYTF. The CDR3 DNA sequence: TGTGCCAGCAGAGAGGTGCTCCGGGACTCCTATGGCTACACCTTC.

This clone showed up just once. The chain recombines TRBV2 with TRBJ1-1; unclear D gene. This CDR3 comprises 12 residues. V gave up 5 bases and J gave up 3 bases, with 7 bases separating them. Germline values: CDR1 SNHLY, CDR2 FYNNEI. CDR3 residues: CASSSGDTEAFF. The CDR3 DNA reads TGTGCCAGCAGTAGTGGGGACACTGAAGCTTTCTTT. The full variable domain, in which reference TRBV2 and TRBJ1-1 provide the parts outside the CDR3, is EPEVTQTPSHQVTQMGQEVILRCVPISNHLYFYWYRQILGQKVEFLVSFYNNEISEKSEIFDDQFSVERPDGSNFTLKIRSTKLEDSAMYFCASSSGDTEAFFGQGTRLTVV.

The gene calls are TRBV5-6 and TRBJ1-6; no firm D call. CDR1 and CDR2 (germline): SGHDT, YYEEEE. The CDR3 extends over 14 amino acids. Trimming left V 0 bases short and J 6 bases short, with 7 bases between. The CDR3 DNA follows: TGTGCCAGCAGCTTGGGGCAGTCTAATTCACCCCTCCACTTT. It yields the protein CASSLGQSNSPLHF.

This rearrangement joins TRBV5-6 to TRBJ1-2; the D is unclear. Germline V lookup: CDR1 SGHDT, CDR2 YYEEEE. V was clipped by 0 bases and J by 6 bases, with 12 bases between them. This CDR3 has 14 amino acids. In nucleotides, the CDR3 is TGTGCCAGCAGCTTGGGTCTGTCAAAGAATGGCTACACCTTC. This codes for CASSLGLSKNGYTF.

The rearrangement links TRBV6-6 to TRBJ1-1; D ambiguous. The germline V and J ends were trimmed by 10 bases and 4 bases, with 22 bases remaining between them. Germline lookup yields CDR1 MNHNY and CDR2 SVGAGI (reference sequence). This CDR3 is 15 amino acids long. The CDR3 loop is CATTSPGVLGTEAFF. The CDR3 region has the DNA TGTGCCACCACCTCCCCCGGAGTGCTGGGCACTGAAGCTTTCTTT.

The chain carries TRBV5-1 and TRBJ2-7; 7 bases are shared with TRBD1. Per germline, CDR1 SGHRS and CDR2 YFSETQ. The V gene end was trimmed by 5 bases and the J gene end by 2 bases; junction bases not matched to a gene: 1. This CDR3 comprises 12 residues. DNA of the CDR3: TGCGCCAGCAGTGACAGGGCCTACGAGCAGTACTTC. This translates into CASSDRAYEQYF.

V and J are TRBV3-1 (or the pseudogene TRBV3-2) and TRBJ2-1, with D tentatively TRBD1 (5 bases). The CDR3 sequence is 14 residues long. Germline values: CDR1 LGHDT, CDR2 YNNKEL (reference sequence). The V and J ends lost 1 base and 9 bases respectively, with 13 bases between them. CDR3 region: CASSQGSQGTEQFF. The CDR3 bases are TGTGCCAGCAGCCAAGGATCCCAGGGTACTGAGCAGTTCTTC.

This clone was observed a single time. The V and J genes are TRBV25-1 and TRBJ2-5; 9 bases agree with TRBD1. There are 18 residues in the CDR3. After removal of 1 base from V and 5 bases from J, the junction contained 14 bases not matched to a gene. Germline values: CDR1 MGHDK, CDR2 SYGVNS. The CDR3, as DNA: TGTGCCAGCAGTGAATGGGTATCCGGGACAGGGAAAAGCGAGACCCAGTACTTC. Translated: CASSEWVSGTGKSETQYF. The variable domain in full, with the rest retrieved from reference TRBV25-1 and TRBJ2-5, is EADIYQTPRYLVIGTGKKITLECSQTMGHDKMYWYQQDPGMELHLIHYSYGVNSTEKGDLSSESTVSRIRTEHFPLTLESARPSHTSQYLCASSEWVSGTGKSETQYFGPGTRLLVL.

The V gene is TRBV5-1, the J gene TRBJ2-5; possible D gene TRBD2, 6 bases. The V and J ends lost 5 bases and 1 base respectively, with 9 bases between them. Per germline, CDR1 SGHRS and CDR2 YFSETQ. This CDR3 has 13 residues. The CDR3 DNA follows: TGCGCCAGCAGGGAGGGCGGCCAAGAGACCCAGTACTTC. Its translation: CASREGGQETQYF.

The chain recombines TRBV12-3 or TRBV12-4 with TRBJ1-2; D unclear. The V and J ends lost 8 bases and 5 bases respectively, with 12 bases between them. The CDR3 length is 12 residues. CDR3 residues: CASVDFLYGYTF. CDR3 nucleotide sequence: TGTGCCAGCGTCGACTTTTTGTATGGCTACACCTTC.

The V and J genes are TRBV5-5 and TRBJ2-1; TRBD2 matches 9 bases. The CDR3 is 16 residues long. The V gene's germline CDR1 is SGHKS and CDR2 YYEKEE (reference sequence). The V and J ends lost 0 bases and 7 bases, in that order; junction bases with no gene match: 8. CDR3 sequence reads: CASSLAGRSGRNEQFF. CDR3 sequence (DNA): TGTGCCAGCAGCTTGGCCGGCCGGAGCGGGAGGAATGAGCAGTTCTTC.

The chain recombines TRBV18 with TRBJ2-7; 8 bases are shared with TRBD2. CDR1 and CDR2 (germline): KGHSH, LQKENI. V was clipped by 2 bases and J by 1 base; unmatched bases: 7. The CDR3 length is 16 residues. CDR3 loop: CASSPAGGGGSYEQYF. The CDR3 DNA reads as TGTGCCAGCTCACCAGCCGGGGGCGGGGGGTCCTACGAGCAGTACTTC. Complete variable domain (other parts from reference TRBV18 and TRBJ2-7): NAGVMQNPRHLVRRRGQEARLRCSPMKGHSHVYWYRQLPEEGLKFMVYLQKENIIDESGMPKERFSAEFPKEGPSILRIQQVVRGDSAAYFCASSPAGGGGSYEQYFGPGTRLTVT.

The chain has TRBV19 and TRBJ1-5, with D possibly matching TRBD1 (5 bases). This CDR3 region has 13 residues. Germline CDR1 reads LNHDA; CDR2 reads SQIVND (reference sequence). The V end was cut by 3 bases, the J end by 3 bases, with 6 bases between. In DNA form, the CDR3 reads TGTGCCAGTAGTATGGGACTCAATCAGCCCCAGCATTTT. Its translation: CASSMGLNQPQHF.

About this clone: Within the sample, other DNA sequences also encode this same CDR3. The CDR3 is CATSDRQNTEAFF. In DNA form, the CDR3 reads TGTGCCACCAGCGACCGACAGAACACTGAAGCTTTCTTT. V gene TRBV24-1 combines with J gene TRBJ1-1; unclear D gene. This CDR3 is built from 13 residues. Germline V gene sequence: CDR1 KGHDR, CDR2 SFDVKD. Trimming removed 7 bases at V and 1 base at J, with 9 bases between.

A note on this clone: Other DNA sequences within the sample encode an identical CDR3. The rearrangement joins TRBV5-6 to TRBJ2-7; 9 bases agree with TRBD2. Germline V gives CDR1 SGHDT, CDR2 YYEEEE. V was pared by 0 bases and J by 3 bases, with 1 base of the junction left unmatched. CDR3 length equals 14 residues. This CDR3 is CASSLGLADYEQYF. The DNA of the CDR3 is TGTGCCAGCAGCTTGGGACTAGCGGACTACGAGCAGTACTTC.

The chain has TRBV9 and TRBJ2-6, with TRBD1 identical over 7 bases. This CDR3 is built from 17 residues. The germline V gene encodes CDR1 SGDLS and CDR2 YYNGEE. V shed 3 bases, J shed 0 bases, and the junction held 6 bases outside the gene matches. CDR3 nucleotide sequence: TGTGCCAGCAGCGCCCGGGACAGTCACTCTGGGGCCAACGTCCTGACTTTC. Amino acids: CASSARDSHSGANVLTF.

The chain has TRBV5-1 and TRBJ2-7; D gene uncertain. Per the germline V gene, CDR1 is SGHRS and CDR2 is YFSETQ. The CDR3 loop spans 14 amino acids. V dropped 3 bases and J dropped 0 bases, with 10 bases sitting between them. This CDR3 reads CASSSDVYSYEQYF. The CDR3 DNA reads TGCGCCAGCAGCTCAGACGTATACTCCTACGAGCAGTACTTC.

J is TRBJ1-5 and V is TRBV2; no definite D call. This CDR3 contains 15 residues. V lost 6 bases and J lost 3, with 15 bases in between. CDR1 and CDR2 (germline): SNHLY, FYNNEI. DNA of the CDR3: TGTGCCAGCAGAGACCCCCGGGCCCTCAATCAGCCCCAGCATTTT. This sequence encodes CASRDPRALNQPQHF.

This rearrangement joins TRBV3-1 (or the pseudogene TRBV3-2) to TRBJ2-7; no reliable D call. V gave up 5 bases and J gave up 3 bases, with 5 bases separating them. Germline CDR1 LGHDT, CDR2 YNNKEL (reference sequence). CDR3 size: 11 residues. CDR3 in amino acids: CASSFYYEQYF. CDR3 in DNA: TGTGCCAGCAGCTTTTACTACGAGCAGTACTTC.

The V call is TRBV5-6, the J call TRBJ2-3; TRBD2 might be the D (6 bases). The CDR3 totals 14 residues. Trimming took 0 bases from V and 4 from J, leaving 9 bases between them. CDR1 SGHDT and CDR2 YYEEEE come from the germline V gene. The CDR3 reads CASSLGLAPDTQYF. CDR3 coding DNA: TGTGCCAGCAGCTTGGGCCTAGCGCCAGATACGCAGTATTTT.

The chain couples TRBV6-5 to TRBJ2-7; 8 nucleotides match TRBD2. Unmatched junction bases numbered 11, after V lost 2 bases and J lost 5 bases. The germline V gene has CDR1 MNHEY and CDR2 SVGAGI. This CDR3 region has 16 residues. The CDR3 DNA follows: TGTGCCAGCAGTTACCTCTTTCGGGAGGGAGGACACGAGCAGTACTTC. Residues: CASSYLFREGGHEQYF.

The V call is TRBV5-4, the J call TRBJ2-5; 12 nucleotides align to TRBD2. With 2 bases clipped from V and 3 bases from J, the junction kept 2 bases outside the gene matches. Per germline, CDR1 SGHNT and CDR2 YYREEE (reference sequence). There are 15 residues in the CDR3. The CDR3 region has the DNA TGTGCCAGCAGCTTTCGACTAGCGGGAGAAGAGACCCAGTACTTC. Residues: CASSFRLAGEETQYF.

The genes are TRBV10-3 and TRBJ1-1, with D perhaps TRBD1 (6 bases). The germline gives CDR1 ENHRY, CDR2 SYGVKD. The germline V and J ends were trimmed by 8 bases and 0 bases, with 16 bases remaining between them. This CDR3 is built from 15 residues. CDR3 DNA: TGTGCCATCGGGGGTGGGGCAGGGGTGAACACTGAAGCTTTCTTT. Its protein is CAIGGGAGVNTEAFF.

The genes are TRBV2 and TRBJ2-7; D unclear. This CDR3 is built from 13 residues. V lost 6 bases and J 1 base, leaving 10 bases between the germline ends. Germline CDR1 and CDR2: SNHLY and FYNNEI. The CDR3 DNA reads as TGTGCCAGCAGAAAGGGTAATTCCTACGAGCAGTACTTC. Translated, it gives CASRKGNSYEQYF.

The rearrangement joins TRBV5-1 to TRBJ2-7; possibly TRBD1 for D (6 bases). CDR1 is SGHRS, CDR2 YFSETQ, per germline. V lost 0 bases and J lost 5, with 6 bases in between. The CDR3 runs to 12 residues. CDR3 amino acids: CASSLDRDEQYF. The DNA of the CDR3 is TGCGCCAGCAGCTTGGACAGGGACGAGCAGTACTTC. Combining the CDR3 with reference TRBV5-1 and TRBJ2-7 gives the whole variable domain KAGVTQTPRYLIKTRGQQVTLSCSPISGHRSVSWYQQTPGQGLQFLFEYFSETQRNKGNFPGRFSGRQFSNSRSEMNVSTLELGDSALYLCASSLDRDEQYFGPGTRLTVT.

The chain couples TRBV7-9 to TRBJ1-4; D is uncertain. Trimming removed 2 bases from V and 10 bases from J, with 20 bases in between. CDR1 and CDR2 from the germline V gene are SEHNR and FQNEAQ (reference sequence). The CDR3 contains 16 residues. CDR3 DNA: TGTGCCAGCAGCTTATCGGCCTCTGTCGCATGGGGAAAACTGTTTTTT. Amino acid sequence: CASSLSASVAWGKLFF.

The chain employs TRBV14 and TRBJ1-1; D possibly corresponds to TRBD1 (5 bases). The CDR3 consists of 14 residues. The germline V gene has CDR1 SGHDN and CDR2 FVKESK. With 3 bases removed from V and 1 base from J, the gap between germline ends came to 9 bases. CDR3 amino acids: CASSHRGPNTEAFF. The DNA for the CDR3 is TGTGCCAGCAGCCATCGGGGACCGAACACTGAAGCTTTCTTT.